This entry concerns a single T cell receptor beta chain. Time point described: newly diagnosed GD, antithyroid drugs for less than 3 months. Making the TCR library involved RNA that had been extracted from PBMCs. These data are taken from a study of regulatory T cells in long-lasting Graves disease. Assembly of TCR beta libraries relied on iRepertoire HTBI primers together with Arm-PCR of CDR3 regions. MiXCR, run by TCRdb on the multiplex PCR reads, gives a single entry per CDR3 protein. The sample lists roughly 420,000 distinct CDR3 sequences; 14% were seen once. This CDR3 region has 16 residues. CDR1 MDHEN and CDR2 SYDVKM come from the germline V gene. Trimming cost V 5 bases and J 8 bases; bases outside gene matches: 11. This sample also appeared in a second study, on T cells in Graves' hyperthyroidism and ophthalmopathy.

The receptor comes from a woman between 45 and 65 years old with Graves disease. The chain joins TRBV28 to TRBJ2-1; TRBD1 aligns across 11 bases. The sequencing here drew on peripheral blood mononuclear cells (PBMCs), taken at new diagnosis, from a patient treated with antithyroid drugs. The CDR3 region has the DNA TGTGCCAGCAGTAAAGCCGGGACAGGGGGGGTGTATGAGCAGTTCTTC. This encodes CASSKAGTGGVYEQFF.